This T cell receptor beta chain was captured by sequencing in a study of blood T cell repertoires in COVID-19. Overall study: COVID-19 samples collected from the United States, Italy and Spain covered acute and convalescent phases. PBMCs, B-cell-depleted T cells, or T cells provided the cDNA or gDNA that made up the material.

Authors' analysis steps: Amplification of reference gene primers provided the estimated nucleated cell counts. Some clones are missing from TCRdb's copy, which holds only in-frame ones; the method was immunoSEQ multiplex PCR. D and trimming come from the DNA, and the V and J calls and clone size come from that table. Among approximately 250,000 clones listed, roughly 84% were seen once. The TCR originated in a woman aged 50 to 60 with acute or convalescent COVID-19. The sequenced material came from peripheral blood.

CDR3 residues: CASSFGRGAYEQYF. Here the CDR3 DNA reads TGTGCCAGCAGTTTCGGCAGGGGTGCCTACGAGCAGTACTTC. The gene calls are TRBV28 and TRBJ2-7; D perhaps matches TRBD1 (6 bases). V lost 3 bases, J lost 2 bases, and 11 bases lay in between. The V gene's germline CDR1 is MDHEN and CDR2 SYDVKM. The CDR3 sequence is 14 residues long.